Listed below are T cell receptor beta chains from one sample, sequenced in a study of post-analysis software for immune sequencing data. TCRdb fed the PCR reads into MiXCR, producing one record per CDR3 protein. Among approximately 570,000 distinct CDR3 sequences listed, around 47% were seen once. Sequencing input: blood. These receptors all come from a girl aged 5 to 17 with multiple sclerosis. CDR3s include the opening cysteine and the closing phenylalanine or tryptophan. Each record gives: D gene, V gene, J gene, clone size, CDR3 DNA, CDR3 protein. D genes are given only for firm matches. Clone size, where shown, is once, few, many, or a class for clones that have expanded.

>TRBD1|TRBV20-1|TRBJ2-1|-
TGCAGTGCCAAGGACAGGGATGTCTACAATGAGCAGTTCTTC
CSAKDRDVYNEQFF
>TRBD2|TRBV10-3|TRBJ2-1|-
TGTGCCATCAGTGATGATCTAGCGGTCTCCTACAATGAGCAGTTCTTC
CAISDDLAVSYNEQFF
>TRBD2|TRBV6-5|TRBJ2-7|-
TGTGCCAGCAGTTACTGGGAGGGATCCTACAATGAGCAGTACTTC
CASSYWEGSYNEQYF
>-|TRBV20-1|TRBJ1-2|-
TGCAGTGCTAGAGATATAGCGGGGCTTTTCTATGGCTACACCTTC
CSARDIAGLFYGYTF
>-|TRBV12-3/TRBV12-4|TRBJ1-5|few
TGTGCCAGCACGCTGACCCCAGGGAGCAATCAGCCCCAGCATTTT
CASTLTPGSNQPQHF
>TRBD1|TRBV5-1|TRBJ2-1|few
TGCGCCAGCAGCTTGGCCGGACAGGGGTACAATGAGCAGTTCTTC
CASSLAGQGYNEQFF
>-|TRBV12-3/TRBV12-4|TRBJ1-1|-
TGTGCCAGCAGTCACGGGGGGACTGGCACTGAAGCTTTCTTT
CASSHGGTGTEAFF
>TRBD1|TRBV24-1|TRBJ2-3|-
TGTGCCACCAGTGATCCATATACAGGGGCGGGAGATACGCAGTATTTT
CATSDPYTGAGDTQYF
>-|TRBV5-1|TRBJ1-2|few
TGCGCCAGCAGCTTCCGGACAATCTATGGCTACACCTTC
CASSFRTIYGYTF
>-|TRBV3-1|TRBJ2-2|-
TGTGCCAGCAGCCAAGGTCACAACGGGGAGCTGTTTTTT
CASSQGHNGELFF
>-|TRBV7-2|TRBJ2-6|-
TGTGCCAGCAGCTTAGGGAGGTTGGGAAACTCTGGGGCCAACGTCCTGACTTTC
CASSLGRLGNSGANVLTF
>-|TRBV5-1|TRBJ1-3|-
TGCGCCAGCAGCTCCACCGGGGGACCTGGAAACACCATATATTTT
CASSSTGGPGNTIYF
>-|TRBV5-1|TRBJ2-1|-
TGCGCCAGCAGCTTGTGGCCCCAAAATGAGCAGTTCTTC
CASSLWPQNEQFF
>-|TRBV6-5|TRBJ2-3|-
TGTGCCGGCAGTATATCTCCTGTGGGTACGCAGTATTTT
CAGSISPVGTQYF
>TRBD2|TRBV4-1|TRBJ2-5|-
TGCGCCGGCAGCCTAACTAGCGGCCAAGAGACCCAGTACTTC
CAGSLTSGQETQYF